Presented here are 20 T cell receptor beta chains from one specimen sequenced in a study of blood T cell repertoires in COVID-19. Assay: immunoSEQ multiplex PCR; the TCRdb copy retains only in-frame clones and omits some. The table shows under 350,000 clones, with less than 85% occurring only once. The sequencing sample was made of peripheral blood. Source of these receptors: a man aged 55 to 70 who had recovered from COVID-19.

This chain connects TRBV5-8 to TRBJ1-5; 10 nucleotides align to TRBD1. Germline CDR1 reads SGHTS; CDR2 reads YDEGEE. Trimming cost V 0 bases and J 6 bases; bases outside gene matches: 3. The CDR3 runs 15 residues. The CDR3 sequence is CASSLGQGAAQPQHF. The CDR3 DNA follows: TGTGCCAGCAGCTTGGGACAGGGGGCGGCTCAGCCCCAGCATTTT.

The rearrangement links TRBV4-2 to TRBJ2-3; tentative D call: TRBD1 (6 bases). With 1 base removed from V and 1 base from J, the gap between germline ends came to 9 bases. CDR3 length equals 15 residues. The V gene's germline CDR1 is LGHNA and CDR2 YNFKEQ. The CDR3 DNA reads TGTGCCAGCAGCCAAGCAGGGGATCGCACAGATACGCAGTATTTT. Residues: CASSQAGDRTDTQYF.

V gene TRBV19 combines with J gene TRBJ2-2, with 11 bases aligning to TRBD2. Unmatched junction bases numbered 7, after V lost 10 bases and J lost 6 bases. The CDR3 spans 14 residues. Germline V gene sequence: CDR1 LNHDA, CDR2 SQIVND (reference sequence). For the CDR3, the DNA is TGTGCCACACTAGCGGGAGTTCCCCCCGGGGAGCTGTTTTTT. Its translation: CATLAGVPPGELFF.

This rearrangement joins TRBV5-1 to TRBJ2-5; 9 nucleotides match TRBD1. This CDR3 contains 21 residues. Germline V gene lookup returns CDR1 SGHRS and CDR2 YFSETQ. Unmatched junction bases numbered 25, after V lost 4 bases and J lost 3 bases. CDR3 region: CASSLGQGIGRGLSSEETQYF. The CDR3 DNA follows: TGCGCCAGCAGCCTGGGACAGGGTATAGGACGGGGTCTTTCGAGTGAAGAGACCCAGTACTTC.

The V call is TRBV6-7, the J call TRBJ2-7; a possible D gene is TRBD1 (5 bases). TRBV6-7 is treated as an ORF (open reading frame) with a function not yet certain. With 0 bases removed from V and 2 bases from J, the gap between germline ends came to 11 bases. The CDR3 loop spans 15 amino acids. CDR3 amino acids: CASSYSGRVPYEQYF. The CDR3 DNA reads TGTGCCAGCAGTTACTCGGGCAGGGTCCCCTACGAGCAGTACTTC.

The sample holds one count of this clone. The J gene is TRBJ1-1, the V gene TRBV28; 10 bases are shared with TRBD1. CDR1 is MDHEN and CDR2 is SYDVKM in the germline V gene. The CDR3 extends over 18 amino acids. After removal of 5 bases from V and 4 bases from J, the junction contained 16 bases not matched to a gene. The CDR3 sequence is CASSPSPGQGVVGTEAFF. The CDR3 DNA reads TGTGCCAGCAGTCCATCTCCTGGACAGGGGGTTGTAGGCACTGAAGCTTTCTTT. Together with reference TRBV28 and TRBJ1-1, the CDR3 gives the full variable domain: DVKVTQSSRYLVKRTGEKVFLECVQDMDHENMFWYRQDPGLGLRLIYFSYDVKMKEKGDIPEGYSVSREKKERFSLILESASTNQTSMYLCASSPSPGQGVVGTEAFFGQGTRLTVV.

The CDR3 DNA sequence: TGTGCCAGCAGGCGTAGCGGGGAGGGCACAGATACGCAGTATTTT. Translation gives CASRRSGEGTDTQYF. The chain employs TRBV5-4 and TRBJ2-3, with 8 bases matching TRBD2. V was clipped by 5 bases and J by 1 base; unmatched bases: 6. The CDR3 spans 15 residues. The germline V gene has CDR1 SGHNT and CDR2 YYREEE (reference sequence).

V is TRBV24-1 and J is TRBJ2-2; the match to TRBD2 covers 7 bases. The CDR3 is 13 residues long. CDR1 KGHDR and CDR2 SFDVKD come from the germline V gene. Trimming removed 7 bases from V and 7 bases from J; junction bases left unmatched: 5. The CDR3, as DNA: TGTGCCACCAGAGCGGGAATTGGCGGGGAGCTGTTTTTT. Residues: CATRAGIGGELFF.

This clone appeared once. The rearrangement joins TRBV9 to TRBJ2-1, with 11 bases lining up with TRBD2. Germline trimming cut 4 bases from V and 7 bases from J; bases unmatched to any gene: 10. In germline, CDR1 is SGDLS, CDR2 YYNGEE. The CDR3 runs 16 residues. The CDR3 DNA reads TGTGCCAGCAGCCCAACGAGTAGCGGGAGGGGTAATGAGCAGTTCTTC. This gives the protein CASSPTSSGRGNEQFF.

This clone appeared a single time. CDR3 in DNA: TGTGCCAGCAGTGAGTCTAGCGTTATCGGGGAGCTGTTTTTT. Translated: CASSESSVIGELFF. The chain is built from TRBV6-1 and TRBJ2-2; possible D gene TRBD2, 6 bases. V shed 3 bases and J shed 7 bases, with 12 bases lying between them. The CDR3 is 14 amino acids. The germline gives CDR1 MNHNS, CDR2 SASEGT.

In its sample, this clone was seen a few times. The rearrangement joins TRBV12-3 or TRBV12-4 to TRBJ2-7; TRBD1 matches 11 bases. The CDR3 loop spans 13 amino acids. V gave up 6 bases and J gave up 3 bases; unmatched junction bases: 1. Here the CDR3 reads CASSGTGGYEQYF. The DNA of the CDR3 is TGTGCCAGCAGCGGGACAGGGGGCTACGAGCAGTACTTC.

The J gene is TRBJ1-4, the V gene TRBV3-1 (or the pseudogene TRBV3-2), with a possible D match to TRBD1 (5 bases). Trimming took off 7 bases at V and 5 bases at J, with 17 bases between the two ends. Looked up from germline, CDR1 is LGHDT and CDR2 is YNNKEL (reference sequence). The CDR3 sequence is 15 residues long. This chain's CDR3 is CASKGIGGPNEKLFF. CDR3 DNA sequence: TGTGCCAGCAAGGGGATCGGCGGCCCCAATGAAAAACTGTTTTTT.

This chain connects TRBV28 to TRBJ1-6, with TRBD1 matching 10 bases. From germline, CDR1 is MDHEN and CDR2 SYDVKM. V lost 6 bases to trimming and J lost 6 bases; unmatched junction nucleotides: 5. The CDR3 is 15 amino acids. The CDR3 sequence: CASRGDRGGNSPLHF. CDR3 in DNA: TGTGCCAGCAGGGGGGACAGGGGAGGTAATTCACCCCTCCACTTT.

This clone came up a few times. In DNA, the CDR3 is TGTGCCAGCAGTCCGACTAGCGGGAGTTCCGAGACCCAGTACTTC. It specifies CASSPTSGSSETQYF. The gene calls are TRBV3-1 (or the pseudogene TRBV3-2) and TRBJ2-5, with 12 bases that match TRBD2. The CDR3 extends over 15 amino acids. CDR1 and CDR2 (germline): LGHDT, YNNKEL (reference sequence). The ends lost 6 bases at V and 5 bases at J; junction bases unmatched: 7.

This chain joins TRBV6-5 and TRBJ2-5; 7 positions match TRBD2. There are 13 residues in the CDR3. Germline loops: CDR1 MNHEY, CDR2 SVGAGI. J was trimmed by 1 base and V by 4 bases; bases with no gene match: 0. As DNA, the CDR3 is TGTGCCAGCAGTTGGACTAGCCAAGAGACCCAGTACTTC. This gives the protein CASSWTSQETQYF.

This clone has more than one count but fewer than ten. The chain combines TRBV7-3 with TRBJ2-5, with D possibly TRBD1 on 6 matching bases. The CDR3 length is 13 residues. The V gene's germline CDR1 is SGHTA and CDR2 FQGTGA. V lost 4 bases and J lost 5, with 11 bases in between. CDR3 region: CASSSGGPETQYF. CDR3 DNA sequence: TGTGCCAGCAGCTCTGGGGGCCCCGAGACCCAGTACTTC. The complete variable domain, with remaining parts taken from reference TRBV7-3 and TRBJ2-5, reads GAGVSQTPSNKVTEKGKYVELRCDPISGHTALYWYRQSLGQGPEFLIYFQGTGAADDSGLPNDRFFAVRPEGSVSTLKIQRTERGDSAVYLCASSSGGPETQYFGPGTRLLVL.

A word on this clone: Germline is not matched at one junction end, which may reflect a read error. The V and J genes are TRBV7-7 and TRBJ1-1; D remains ambiguous. This CDR3 has 13 residues. CDR1 SSHAT and CDR2 FNYEAQ come from the germline V gene (reference sequence). Here the CDR3 reads CASSLGRNTEAFF. CDR3 bases: TGTGCTAGCAGCTTGGGGAGAAACACTGAAGCTTTCTTT.

The chain couples TRBV3-1 (or the pseudogene TRBV3-2) to TRBJ2-7; TRBD1 agrees at 8 bases. CDR3 length equals 15 residues. The germline V gene encodes CDR1 LGHDT and CDR2 YNNKEL (reference sequence). J was trimmed by 4 bases and V by 0 bases; bases with no gene match: 5. CDR3 DNA: TGTGCCAGCAGCCAAGATAGGCAGGGGGCTTACGAGCAGTACTTC. Its translation: CASSQDRQGAYEQYF.

The V call is TRBV2, the J call TRBJ2-3, with D possibly being TRBD2 (6 bases). Germline V gives CDR1 SNHLY, CDR2 FYNNEI. The CDR3 totals 13 residues. V dropped 8 bases and J dropped 1 base, with 10 bases sitting between them. CDR3 amino acids: CASLGGRTDTQYF. CDR3 sequence (DNA): TGTGCCAGCTTGGGGGGTCGCACAGATACGCAGTATTTT.

The chain links TRBV9 to TRBJ1-6, with a tentative D call TRBD1 (5 bases). Germline V CDR1 and CDR2: SGDLS, YYNGEE. This CDR3 spans 17 amino acids. Trimming took 0 bases from V and 5 from J, leaving 15 bases between them. CDR3 coding DNA: TGTGCCAGCAGCGTAGGTACGGCAGGGTCTCATAATTCACCCCTCCACTTT. Its protein product is CASSVGTAGSHNSPLHF. The complete variable domain, with remaining parts taken from reference TRBV9 and TRBJ1-6, reads DSGVTQTPKHLITATGQRVTLRCSPRSGDLSVYWYQQSLDQGLQFLIQYYNGEERAKGNILERFSAQQFPDLHSELNLSSLELGDSALYFCASSVGTAGSHNSPLHFGNGTRLTVT.